This T cell receptor (beta chain) was retrieved from a study of T cell responses to AZD1222 COVID-19 vaccine. Study-level findings and limits: Unmutated variant regions are reportedly targeted by nearly half of spike-specific TCRs. White British donors predominated, females outnumbered males, and clonal diversity was possibly underestimated. Across spike, vaccine-associated CD4 TCRs were found, dominant at 160-218 and 743-854.

Doses given second, at about 4 or about 12 weeks, were pooled. In the case of this clone: Antigen specificity is unknown.

Some clones are missing from TCRdb's copy, which holds only in-frame ones; the method was immunoSEQ multiplex PCR. The table records around 140,000 clones, around 93% of them present only once. The CDR3 is made up of 17 amino acids. The trim removed 5 bases at V and 3 bases at J, leaving 13 bases unmatched. The germline gives CDR1 SGHTA, CDR2 FQGTGA. This TCR was sampled from an adult who received the AZD1222 COVID-19 vaccine. The chain links TRBV7-3 to TRBJ2-3; 8 nucleotides match TRBD2. The sample consisted of peripheral blood, taken 28 days after the second AZD1222 dose. In DNA, the CDR3 is TGTGCCAGCAGCAAAATACCCCGAGCGGGAGTGACAGATACGCAGTATTTT. This gives the protein CASSKIPRAGVTDTQYF. The entire variable domain, with the rest obtained from reference TRBV7-3 and TRBJ2-3, is as follows: GAGVSQTPSNKVTEKGKYVELRCDPISGHTALYWYRQSLGQGPEFLIYFQGTGAADDSGLPNDRFFAVRPEGSVSTLKIQRTERGDSAVYLCASSKIPRAGVTDTQYFGPGTRLTVL.